The 4 T cell receptor beta chains below all came from one sample that was sequenced in a study of regulatory T cells in long-lasting Graves disease. Building the TCR beta libraries relied on iRepertoire HTBI primers, and CDR3 regions underwent Arm-PCR. TCRdb reprocessed the multiplex PCR reads via MiXCR and lists one record per CDR3 protein. This table holds some 600,000 distinct CDR3 sequences, roughly 15% found once. Time point given: newly diagnosed GD, antithyroid drugs for less than 3 months. Isolated PBMC RNA provided the starting material for the TCR library. These same data were also listed under a study on T cells in Graves' hyperthyroidism and ophthalmopathy.

Here the sequenced sample was peripheral blood mononuclear cells (PBMCs), taken at new diagnosis, from a patient treated with antithyroid drugs. These receptors all stem from a man in his late teens or twenties with Graves disease.

The gene calls are TRBV18 and TRBJ1-1, with a weak D call TRBD1 (5 bases). This CDR3 spans 14 amino acids. The germline CDR1 and CDR2 sequences are KGHSH and LQKENI. The V and J ends lost 3 bases and 6 bases respectively, with 14 bases between them. The CDR3 loop is CASSPMGRRSEAFF. Here the CDR3 DNA reads TGTGCCAGCTCACCGATGGGACGAAGGTCTGAAGCTTTCTTT.

The chain is built from TRBV18 and TRBJ1-5; the D is unclear. Germline V gene data show CDR1 as KGHSH and CDR2 as LQKENI. Trimming stripped 3 bases from V and 6 bases from J, with 15 bases between. There are 15 residues in the CDR3. The CDR3 region has the DNA TGTGCCAGCTCACCCATCGGCGGGAATAGTCAGCCCCAGCATTTT. Its translation: CASSPIGGNSQPQHF.

This clonotype occurred many times. This chain uses TRBV3-1 with TRBJ2-1, with D possibly TRBD2 on 5 matching bases. The germline V and J ends were trimmed by 0 bases and 15 bases, with 12 bases remaining between them. This CDR3 contains 12 residues. Germline values: CDR1 LGHDT, CDR2 YNNKEL (reference sequence). CDR3 nucleotide sequence: TGTGCCAGCAGCCAAGATAAGGGAGTAGGGTTCTTC. As protein: CASSQDKGVGFF.

This clonotype was observed a few times. This chain uses TRBV29-1 with TRBJ1-2; D gene ambiguous. Trimming pared 7 bases from V and 6 bases from J, leaving 12 bases between. CDR3 length: 11 residues. The germline V gene encodes CDR1 SQVTM and CDR2 ANQGSEA. The CDR3 region is CSGGGLNGYTF. CDR3 DNA: TGCAGCGGAGGCGGATTGAATGGCTACACCTTC.